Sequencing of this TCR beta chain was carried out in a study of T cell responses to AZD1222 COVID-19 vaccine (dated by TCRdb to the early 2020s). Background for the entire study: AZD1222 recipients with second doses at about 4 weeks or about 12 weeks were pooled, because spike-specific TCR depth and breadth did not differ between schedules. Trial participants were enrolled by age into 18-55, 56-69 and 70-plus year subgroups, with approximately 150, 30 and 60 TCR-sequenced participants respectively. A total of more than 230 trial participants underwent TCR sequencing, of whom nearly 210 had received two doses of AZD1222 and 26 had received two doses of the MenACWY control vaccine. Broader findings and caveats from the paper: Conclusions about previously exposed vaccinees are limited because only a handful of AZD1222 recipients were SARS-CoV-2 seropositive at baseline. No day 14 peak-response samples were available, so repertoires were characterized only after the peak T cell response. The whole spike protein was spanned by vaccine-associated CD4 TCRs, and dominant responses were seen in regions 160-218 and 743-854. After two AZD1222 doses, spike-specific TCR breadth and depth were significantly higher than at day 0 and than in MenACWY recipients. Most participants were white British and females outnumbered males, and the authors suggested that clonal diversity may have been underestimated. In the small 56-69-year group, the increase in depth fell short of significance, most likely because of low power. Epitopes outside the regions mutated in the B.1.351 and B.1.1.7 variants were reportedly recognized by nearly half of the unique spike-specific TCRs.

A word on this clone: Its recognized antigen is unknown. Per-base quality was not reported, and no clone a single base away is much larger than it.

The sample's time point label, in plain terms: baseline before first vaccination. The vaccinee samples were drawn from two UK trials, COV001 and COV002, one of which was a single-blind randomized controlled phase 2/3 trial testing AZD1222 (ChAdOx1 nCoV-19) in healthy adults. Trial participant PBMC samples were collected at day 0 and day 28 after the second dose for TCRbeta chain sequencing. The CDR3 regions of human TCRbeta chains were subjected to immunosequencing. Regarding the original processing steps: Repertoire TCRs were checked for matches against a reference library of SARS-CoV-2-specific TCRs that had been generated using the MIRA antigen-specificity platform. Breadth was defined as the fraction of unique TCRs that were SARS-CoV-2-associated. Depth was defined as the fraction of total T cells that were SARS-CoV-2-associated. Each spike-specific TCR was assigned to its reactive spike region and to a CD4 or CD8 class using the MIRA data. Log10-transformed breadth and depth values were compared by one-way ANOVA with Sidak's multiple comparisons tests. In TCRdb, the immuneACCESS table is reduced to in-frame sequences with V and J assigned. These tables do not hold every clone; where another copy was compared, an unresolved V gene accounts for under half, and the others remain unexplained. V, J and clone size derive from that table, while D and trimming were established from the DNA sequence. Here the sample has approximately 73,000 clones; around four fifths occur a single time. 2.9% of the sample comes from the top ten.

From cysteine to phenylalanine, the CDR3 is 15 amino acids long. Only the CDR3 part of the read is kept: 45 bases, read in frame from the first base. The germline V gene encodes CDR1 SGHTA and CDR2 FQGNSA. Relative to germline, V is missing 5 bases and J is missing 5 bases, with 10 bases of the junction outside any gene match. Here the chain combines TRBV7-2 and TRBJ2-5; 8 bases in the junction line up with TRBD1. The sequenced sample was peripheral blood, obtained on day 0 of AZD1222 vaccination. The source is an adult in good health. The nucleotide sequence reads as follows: TGTGCCAGCAGCAGAGACAGGGGTGCAGGGGAGACCCAGTACTTC. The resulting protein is CASSRDRGAGETQYF.